The 9 T cell receptor beta chains reported below all come from one sample, sequenced in a study of shared clonotypes between healthy human individuals. The table came from immunoSEQ multiplex PCR; TCRdb's copy has only in-frame clones and leaves some out. The table lists around 120,000 clones, around 71% of them singletons. The sequencing sample was made of memory CD8+ T cells sorted from blood. The sample's subset: CD45RO+ cells pooled with CCR7-negative TemRA cells. All receptors derive from a woman in her 30s in good health.

The chain combines TRBV6-6 with TRBJ2-7; TRBD1 agrees at 7 bases. CDR1 and CDR2 (germline): MNHNY, SVGAGI (reference sequence). Trimming at V came to 7 bases and at J to 9 bases, leaving 18 bases not matched to a gene. The CDR3 has 15 residues. The chain's CDR3 is CASTPQRTGVRMQYF. In DNA, the CDR3 is TGTGCCAGCACGCCCCAACGTACAGGGGTGAGAATGCAGTACTTC.

This chain joins TRBV2 and TRBJ2-3; D gene ambiguous. Per germline, CDR1 SNHLY and CDR2 FYNNEI. This CDR3 is built from 11 residues. V was clipped by 4 bases and J by 3 bases, with 2 bases between them. The CDR3: CASSVTDTQYF. As DNA, the CDR3 is TGTGCCAGCAGTGTGACAGATACGCAGTATTTT.

The sample holds one count of this clone. V usage is TRBV18 and J usage is TRBJ2-5; TRBD2 matches at 8 bases. The CDR3 length is 18 residues. Germline V gives CDR1 KGHSH, CDR2 LQKENI. V was clipped by 2 bases and J by 0 bases; unmatched bases: 11. DNA of the CDR3: TGTGCCAGCTCACCATTGAAATGGACTAGCAAGTACCAAGAGACCCAGTACTTC. Residues: CASSPLKWTSKYQETQYF.

By sample fraction, this clone is medium-sized. This chain links TRBV6-1 with TRBJ1-4; D remains unclear. Germline assignment: CDR1 MNHNS and CDR2 SASEGT. Deletions cut 2 bases from V and 7 bases from J, with 14 bases between. The CDR3 contains 15 residues. CDR3 region: CASSENGQASEKLFF. DNA of the CDR3: TGTGCCAGCAGTGAAAACGGGCAAGCGAGTGAAAAACTGTTTTTT.

V and J are TRBV25-1 and TRBJ2-7; TRBD2 matches at 10 bases. This CDR3 has 16 amino acids. The V gene end was trimmed by 7 bases and the J gene end by 0 bases; junction bases not matched to a gene: 9. Germline CDR1 reads MGHDK; CDR2 reads SYGVNS. This CDR3 is CASISSSSGSSYEQYF. The CDR3 DNA reads as TGTGCCAGCATCTCATCCTCTAGCGGGAGCTCCTACGAGCAGTACTTC.

The chain couples TRBV6-5 to TRBJ1-5; D is perhaps TRBD1 (5 bases). The germline V and J ends were trimmed by 5 bases and 0 bases, with 8 bases remaining between them. Germline V lookup: CDR1 MNHEY, CDR2 SVGAGI. CDR3 size: 14 residues. The chain's CDR3 is CASSPQDSNQPQHF. CDR3 bases: TGTGCCAGCAGTCCACAGGATAGCAATCAGCCCCAGCATTTT.

CDR3 residues: CASSAKGLAAGELFF. The CDR3 nucleotides are TGTGCCAGCAGCGCAAAAGGACTAGCGGCCGGGGAGCTGTTTTTT. V and J are TRBV5-4 and TRBJ2-2, with TRBD2 identical over 10 bases. The CDR3 has 15 residues. Looked up from germline, CDR1 is SGHNT and CDR2 is YYREEE (reference sequence). Trimming at V came to 4 bases and at J to 6 bases, leaving 6 bases not matched to a gene.

The genes are TRBV7-9 and TRBJ1-4; 8 nucleotides line up with TRBD1. The V and J ends lost 3 bases and 0 bases, in that order; junction bases with no gene match: 6. Per the germline V gene, CDR1 is SEHNR and CDR2 is FQNEAQ (reference sequence). The CDR3 runs 17 residues. The CDR3, as DNA: TGTGCCAGCAGCTTTTCGACAGGGGTGTCAACTAATGAAAAACTGTTTTTT. Residues: CASSFSTGVSTNEKLFF.

Comment on this clone: One base separates it from a far larger clone, so it is likely a read error. This sequence joins TRBV6-5 and TRBJ2-1; the D is unclear. V was trimmed by 9 bases and J by 4 bases, leaving 13 bases between them. There are 13 residues in the CDR3. Germline loops: CDR1 MNHEY, CDR2 SVGAGI. For the CDR3, the DNA is TGTGCCAGTGGTATTAAATTTTACAATGAGCAGTTCTTC. This sequence encodes CASGIKFYNEQFF.